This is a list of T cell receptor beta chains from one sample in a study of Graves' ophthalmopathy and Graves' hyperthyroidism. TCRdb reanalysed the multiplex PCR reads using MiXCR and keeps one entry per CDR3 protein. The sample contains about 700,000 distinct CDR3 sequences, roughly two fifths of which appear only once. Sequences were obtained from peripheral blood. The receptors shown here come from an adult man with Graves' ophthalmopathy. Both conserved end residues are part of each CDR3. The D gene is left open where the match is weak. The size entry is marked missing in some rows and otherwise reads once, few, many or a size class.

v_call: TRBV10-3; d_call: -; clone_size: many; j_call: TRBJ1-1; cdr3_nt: TGTGCCAAAAGACAGGAAATGAACACTGAAGCTTTCTTT; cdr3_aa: CAKRQEMNTEAFF
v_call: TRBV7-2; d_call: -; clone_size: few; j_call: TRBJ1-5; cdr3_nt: TGTGCCAGCAGCTTAGCTCTCCTCGGGGGCAATCAGCCCCAGCATTTT; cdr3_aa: CASSLALLGGNQPQHF
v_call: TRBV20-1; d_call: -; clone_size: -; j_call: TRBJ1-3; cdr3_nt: TGCAGTGCCAAGGTCAAAGGAAACACCATATATTTT; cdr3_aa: CSAKVKGNTIYF
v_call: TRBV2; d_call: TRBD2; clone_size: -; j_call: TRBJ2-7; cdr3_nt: TGTGCCAGCAGTGTGGCTAGCGGGGTTTACGAGCAGTACTTC; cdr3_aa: CASSVASGVYEQYF
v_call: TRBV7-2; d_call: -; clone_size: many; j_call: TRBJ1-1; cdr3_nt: TGTGCCAGCAGCTTGGATACAGAGGCGACGCCTTTCTTT; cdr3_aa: CASSLDTEATPFF
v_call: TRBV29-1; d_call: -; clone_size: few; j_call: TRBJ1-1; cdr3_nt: TGCAGCGTGGGGTGGGGGGGTGCGAACACTGAAGCTTTCTTT; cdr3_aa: CSVGWGGANTEAFF
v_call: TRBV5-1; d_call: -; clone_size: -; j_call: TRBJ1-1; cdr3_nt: TGCGCCAGCAGCGTGTGGACTAGCGGGGGGAACACTGAAGCTTTCTTT; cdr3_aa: CASSVWTSGGNTEAFF
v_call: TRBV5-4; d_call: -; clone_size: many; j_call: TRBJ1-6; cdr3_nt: TGTGCCAGCAGCTTGGATCCGAATTCACCCCTCCACTTT; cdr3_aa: CASSLDPNSPLHF
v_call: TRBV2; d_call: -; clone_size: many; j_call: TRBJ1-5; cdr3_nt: TGTGCCAGCAGGGACACGCAGGGTCAGCCCCAGCATTTT; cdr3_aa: CASRDTQGQPQHF
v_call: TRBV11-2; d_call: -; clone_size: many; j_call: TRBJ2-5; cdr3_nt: TGTGCCAGCAGCGCTCGGACAGAACAAGAGACCCAGTACTTC; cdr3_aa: CASSARTEQETQYF
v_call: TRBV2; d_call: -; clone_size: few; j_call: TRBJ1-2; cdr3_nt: TGTGCCAGCAGTCCCGGGGGGCAGGGGTTCTATGGCTACACCTTC; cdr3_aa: CASSPGGQGFYGYTF
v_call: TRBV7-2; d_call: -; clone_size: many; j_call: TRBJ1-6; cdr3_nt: TGTGCCAGCAGTTATAGGGGGTCGGGAAATTCACCCCTCCACTTT; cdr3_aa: CASSYRGSGNSPLHF
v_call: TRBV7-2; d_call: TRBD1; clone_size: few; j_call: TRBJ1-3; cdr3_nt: TGTGCCAGCAGCTTCGCACCGGGACAGGGGGCCCGTGGGAACACCATATATTTT; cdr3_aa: CASSFAPGQGARGNTIYF
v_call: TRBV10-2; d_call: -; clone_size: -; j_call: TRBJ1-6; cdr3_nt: TGCGCCAGCAGTGAGACAGTGTTAAATAATTCACCCCTCCACTTT; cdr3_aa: CASSETVLNNSPLHF
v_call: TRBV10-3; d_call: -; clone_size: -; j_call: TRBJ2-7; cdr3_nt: TGTGCCAGCAGTTTAACAGACCTCTACGAGCAGTACTTC; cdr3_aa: CASSLTDLYEQYF
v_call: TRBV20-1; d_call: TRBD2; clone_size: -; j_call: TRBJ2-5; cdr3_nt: TGCAGTGCCAGGGAAGGGGCTAGCGGGAAGACCCAGTACTTC; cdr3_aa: CSAREGASGKTQYF
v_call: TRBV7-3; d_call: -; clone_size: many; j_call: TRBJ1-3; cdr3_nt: TGTGCCAGCAGCTTATCTGATGGAAACACCATATATTTT; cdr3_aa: CASSLSDGNTIYF
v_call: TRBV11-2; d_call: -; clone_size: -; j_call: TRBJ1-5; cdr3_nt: TGTGCCAGCAGTCCCGTTTATAGCAATCAGCCCCAGCATTTT; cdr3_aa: CASSPVYSNQPQHF
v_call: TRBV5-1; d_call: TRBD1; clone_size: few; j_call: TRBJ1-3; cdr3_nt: TGCGCCAGCAGCTCGAGCCGACAGGGGGCTGGAAACACCATATATTTT; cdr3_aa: CASSSSRQGAGNTIYF
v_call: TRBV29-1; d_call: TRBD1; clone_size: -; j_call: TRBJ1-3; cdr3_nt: TGCAGCGTTGCGACAGGGATGAACACCATATATTTT; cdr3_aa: CSVATGMNTIYF
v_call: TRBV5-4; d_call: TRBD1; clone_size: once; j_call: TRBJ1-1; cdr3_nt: TGTGCCAGCAGCTTGGACGGGACAGGGGGAGTGCACACTGAAGCTTTCTTT; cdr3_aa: CASSLDGTGGVHTEAFF
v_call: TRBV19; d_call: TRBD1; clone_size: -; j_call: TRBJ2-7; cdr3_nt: TGTGCCAGTAAGAGGCGGTATGACAGGGGCTACGAGCAGTACTTC; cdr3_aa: CASKRRYDRGYEQYF
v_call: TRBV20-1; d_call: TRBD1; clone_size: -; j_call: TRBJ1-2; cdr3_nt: TGCAGTGCTATAGAACCAGGGGGCGCCGGCTATGGCTACACCTTC; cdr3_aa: CSAIEPGGAGYGYTF
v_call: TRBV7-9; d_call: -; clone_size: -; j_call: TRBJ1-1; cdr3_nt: TGTGCCAGCAGCTTATTTCCCCTTCCCCCAGAAGCTTTCTTT; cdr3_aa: CASSLFPLPPEAFF
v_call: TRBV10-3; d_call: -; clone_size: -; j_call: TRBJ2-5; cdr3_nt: TGTGCCATCAGCCTAACGGGACATCTCCAAGAGACCCAGTACTTC; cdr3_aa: CAISLTGHLQETQYF
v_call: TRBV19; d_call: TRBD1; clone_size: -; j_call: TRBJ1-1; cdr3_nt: TGTGCCACCTACGGACAGGGGAGGACCACTGAAGCTTTCTTT; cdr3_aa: CATYGQGRTTEAFF
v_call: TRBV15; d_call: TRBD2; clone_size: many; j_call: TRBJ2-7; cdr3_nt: TGTGCCACCAGCAGGGGACTAGCGGGATCGCCCGAGCAGTACTTC; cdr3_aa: CATSRGLAGSPEQYF
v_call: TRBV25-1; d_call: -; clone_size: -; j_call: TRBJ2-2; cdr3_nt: TGCGCCAGCAGCCAGGATAGGGGGATCGGGGAGCTGTTTTTT; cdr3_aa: CASSQDRGIGELFF
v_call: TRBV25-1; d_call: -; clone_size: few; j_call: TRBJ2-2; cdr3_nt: TGTGCCAGCAGTGAGTCGGGTCTTCCCGGGGAGCTGTTTTTT; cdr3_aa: CASSESGLPGELFF